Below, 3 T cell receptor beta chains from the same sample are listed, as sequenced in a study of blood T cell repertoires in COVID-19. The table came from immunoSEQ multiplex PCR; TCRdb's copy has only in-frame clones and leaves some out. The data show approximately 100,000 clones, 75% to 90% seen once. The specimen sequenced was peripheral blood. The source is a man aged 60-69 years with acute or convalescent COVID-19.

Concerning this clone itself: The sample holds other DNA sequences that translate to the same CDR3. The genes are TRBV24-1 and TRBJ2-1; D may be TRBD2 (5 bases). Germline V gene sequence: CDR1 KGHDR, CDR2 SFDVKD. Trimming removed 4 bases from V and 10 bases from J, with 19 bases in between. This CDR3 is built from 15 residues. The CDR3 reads CATSDTGMYREEQFF. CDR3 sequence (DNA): TGTGCCACCAGTGACACCGGGATGTATCGGGAAGAGCAGTTCTTC.

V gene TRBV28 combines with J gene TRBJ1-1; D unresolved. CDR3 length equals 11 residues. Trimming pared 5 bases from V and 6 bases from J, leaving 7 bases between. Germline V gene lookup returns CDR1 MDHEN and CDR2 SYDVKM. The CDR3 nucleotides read TGTGCCAGCAGTCTAGTGGCTGAAGCTTTCTTT. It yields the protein CASSLVAEAFF.

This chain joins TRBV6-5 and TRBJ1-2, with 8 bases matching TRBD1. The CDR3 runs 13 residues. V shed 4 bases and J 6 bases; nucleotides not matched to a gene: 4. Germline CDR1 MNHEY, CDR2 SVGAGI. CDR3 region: CASSSHRGNGYTF. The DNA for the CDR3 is TGTGCCAGCAGTTCCCACAGGGGGAATGGCTACACCTTC.